This T cell receptor (beta chain) was identified during a study of vaccination and CD4 T cells after COVID-19. Study as a whole: Overlapping spike peptides served as the stimulus for the cells. These peptides came from SARS-CoV-2 and from the common cold coronaviruses HCoV-NL63, HCoV-OC43 and HCoV-229E. General study findings and limits: A nonsignificant rise from approximately 21 to 38 was seen in the median number of SARS-CoV-2-reactive clonotypes.

Germline CDR1 MNHEY, CDR2 SVGEGT. The junction had 12 bases not matched to a gene; V was cut back by 2 bases and J by 2 bases. The CDR3 sequence is 18 residues long. Treatment here: roughly 11-day PBMC culture with coronavirus spike peptide pools or control peptides (ViraFEST assay). Samples of CD4+ T cells were obtained from the unexposed donor before the COVID-19 pandemic (2011-2018). A note on this clonotype: As yet, its antigen is unknown.

Scientists ran DNA taken from cultured CD4+ T cells through the Oncomine TCR Beta short-read assay for sequencing. The authors extracted genomic DNA from cultured CD4+ T cells. TCRdb ran MiXCR on the PCR reads and lists one entry per CDR3 protein. The profile shows about 4,600 distinct CDR3 sequences, 45% to 70% of them singletons. This chain links TRBV6-2 or TRBV6-3 with TRBJ1-1; 9 bases map to TRBD1. The clonotype originates from a human donor in good health. Sequencing was done on a sample of CD4+ T cells from blood, cultured in vitro. The CDR3 sequence is CASSYIFGTGSYNTEAFF. The CDR3 nucleotides read TGTGCCAGCAGTTACATATTCGGGACAGGGTCTTACAACACTGAAGCTTTCTTT.